The 25 T cell receptor beta chains reported below all come from one sample, sequenced in a study of T-cell reconstitution after alpha-beta-depleted transplantation in children. It was with unique molecular identifiers that the TCRbeta library was prepared. TCRdb ran MiXCR on the PCR reads and lists one entry per CDR3 protein. The data contain 440,000 or so distinct CDR3 sequences, about a tenth of them seen just once; the ten biggest clones take up roughly 5.1%. The material sequenced was PBMCs from the stem cell graft donor, taken from the stem cell graft. The receptors were sampled from a human donor who donated a stem cell graft to a child with acute myeloid leukemia.

The chain joins TRBV28 to TRBJ1-6; no definite D call. V was clipped by 4 bases and J by 0 bases, with 10 bases between them. The CDR3 contains 16 residues. Germline V gives CDR1 MDHEN, CDR2 SYDVKM. CDR3 amino acids: CASSWAGSSYNSPLHF. CDR3 coding DNA: TGTGCCAGCAGTTGGGCGGGGAGCTCCTATAATTCACCCCTCCACTTT.

This clonotype came up many times. The V call is TRBV7-2, the J call TRBJ2-1; possibly TRBD2 for D (6 bases). V lost 5 bases to trimming and J lost 2 bases, with 16 bases between them. Looked up from germline, CDR1 is SGHTA and CDR2 is FQGNSA. The CDR3 sequence is 16 residues long. The CDR3 DNA reads as TGTGCCAGCAGCCCCCAACCGGGGGATACCTACAATGAGCAGTTCTTC. Translating gives CASSPQPGDTYNEQFF.

The table lists this clonotype with a few counts. The genes are TRBV6-5 and TRBJ2-5; TRBD1 agrees at 8 bases. The ends lost 5 bases at V and 2 bases at J; junction bases unmatched: 7. This CDR3 region has 15 residues. Per germline, CDR1 MNHEY and CDR2 SVGAGI. CDR3 loop: CASSHRTGTQETQYF. DNA of the CDR3: TGTGCCAGCAGTCACCGGACAGGGACGCAAGAGACCCAGTACTTC.

This clonotype was recorded a few times. The CDR3 DNA follows: TGTGCCAGCAGTAATACAGGGATCTCTGAAGCTTTCTTT. It is translated as CASSNTGISEAFF. The chain links TRBV5-6 to TRBJ1-1; maybe TRBD1 (6 bases). The V end lost 5 bases, the J end lost 6 bases, and 14 bases lay between the germline ends. Germline V CDR1 and CDR2: SGHDT, YYEEEE. The CDR3 spans 13 residues.

This clonotype turned up a few times. The V gene is TRBV2, the J gene TRBJ2-7; D gene unclear. V lost 3 bases to trimming and J lost 5 bases, with 17 bases between them. Germline V gene sequence: CDR1 SNHLY, CDR2 FYNNEI. CDR3 length: 15 residues. In nucleotides, the CDR3 is TGTGCCAGCAGTGAGACGGTCGACCCCTTAGACGAGCAGTACTTC. Amino acids: CASSETVDPLDEQYF.

This clonotype was recorded at least ten times. The chain combines TRBV27 with TRBJ1-1, with D unclear. The V end was cut by 3 bases, the J end by 0 bases, with 5 bases between. The length of the CDR3 is 13 residues. Germline CDR1 is MNHEY and CDR2 is SMNVEV (reference sequence). The CDR3 protein is CASSFGMNTEAFF. DNA for the CDR3: TGTGCCAGCAGTTTCGGAATGAACACTGAAGCTTTCTTT.

At least ten counts were recorded for this clonotype. The chain carries TRBV20-1 and TRBJ1-5, with 8 bases matching TRBD1. J lost 9 bases, V lost 2 bases, and 3 bases had no gene match. This CDR3 is built from 12 residues. CDR1 is DFQATT, CDR2 SNEGSKA, per germline (reference sequence). The CDR3 loop is CSARQGARPQHF. The CDR3, as DNA: TGCAGTGCTAGACAGGGGGCAAGGCCCCAGCATTTT.

This clonotype was recorded a few times. The genes are TRBV12-5 and TRBJ2-3; D gene unclear. This CDR3 has 11 amino acids. Trimming pared 3 bases from V and 6 bases from J, leaving 4 bases between. Germline V lookup: CDR1 LGHNT, CDR2 FRNRAP. CDR3: CASGFYDTQYF. The CDR3 DNA reads TGTGCTAGTGGTTTTTACGATACGCAGTATTTT. Full variable domain (missing parts from reference TRBV12-5 and TRBJ2-3): DARVTQTPRHKVTEMGQEVTMRCQPILGHNTVFWYRQTMMQGLELLAYFRNRAPLDDSGMPKDRFSAEMPDATLATLKIQPSEPRDSAVYFCASGFYDTQYFGPGTRLTVL.

This clonotype was counted many times. The chain uses TRBV9 and TRBJ2-1; 8 bases are a match to TRBD2. The V gene end was trimmed by 4 bases and the J gene end by 4 bases; junction bases not matched to a gene: 4. The CDR3 runs to 14 residues. The germline gives CDR1 SGDLS, CDR2 YYNGEE. CDR3 bases: TGTGCCAGCAGCCCGGGAGGGCCTTACAATGAGCAGTTCTTC. Amino acids: CASSPGGPYNEQFF.

V and J are TRBV5-1 and TRBJ2-5; maybe TRBD2 (5 bases). The germline V gene encodes CDR1 SGHRS and CDR2 YFSETQ. Trimming cost V 4 bases and J 5 bases, with 12 bases left between them. CDR3 length: 13 residues. The DNA for the CDR3 is TGCGCCAGCAGCCCGGACTCCGCCGAGACCCAGTACTTC. It codes for CASSPDSAETQYF.

This clonotype was observed many times. The genes are TRBV15 and TRBJ2-1; 8 bases fit TRBD2. Germline V CDR1 and CDR2: LNHNV, YYDKDF (reference sequence). Germline trimming cut 4 bases from V and 4 bases from J; bases unmatched to any gene: 6. The CDR3 covers 15 residues. CDR3 DNA: TGTGCCACCAGCACCGGGACTAGGGATTACAATGAGCAGTTCTTC. Its translation is CATSTGTRDYNEQFF.

The table lists this clonotype with many counts. The V gene is TRBV12-3 or TRBV12-4, the J gene TRBJ1-1; D not certain. This CDR3 is 8 amino acids long. Between the trimmed V and J ends, which lost 8 bases and 11 bases, there was a span of 6 bases. The CDR3 is CASLEAFF. In nucleotides, the CDR3 is TGTGCCAGCTTAGAGGCTTTCTTT.

There are many counts of this clonotype. The V gene is TRBV27, the J gene TRBJ2-2, with TRBD1 matching 9 bases. Germline lookup yields CDR1 MNHEY and CDR2 SMNVEV (reference sequence). V was clipped by 5 bases and J by 5 bases; unmatched bases: 9. The CDR3 loop spans 16 amino acids. CDR3 loop: CASSLLQGASTGELFF. Here the CDR3 DNA reads TGTGCCAGCAGTCTCCTACAGGGGGCGAGTACCGGGGAGCTGTTTTTT.

This clonotype was detected a few times. This rearrangement joins TRBV11-2 to TRBJ2-1, with D perhaps TRBD1 (6 bases). CDR1 and CDR2 (germline): SGHAT, FQNNGV. The CDR3 has 17 amino acids. V lost 0 bases and J 2 bases, leaving 14 bases between the germline ends. CDR3 protein: CASSLEYRVYPYNEQFF. CDR3 coding DNA: TGTGCCAGCAGCTTAGAATACAGGGTCTATCCCTACAATGAGCAGTTCTTC.

This clonotype was seen a few times. The chain joins TRBV20-1 to TRBJ2-7; 10 positions agree with TRBD1. The J segment lost 6 bases and the V segment lost 5 bases, leaving 16 bases of the junction unmatched. Germline V gene sequence: CDR1 DFQATT, CDR2 SNEGSKA (reference sequence). The CDR3 loop spans 16 amino acids. The CDR3 DNA follows: TGCAGTGCTTATTCACGGGACAGGGGACTGGGTCGCGAGCAGTACGTC. Its protein product is CSAYSRDRGLGREQYV.

The rearrangement links TRBV11-1 to TRBJ2-3; D possibly uses TRBD1 or TRBD2 (5 bases each). This CDR3 contains 19 residues. V was cut by 5 bases and J by 0 bases, with 24 bases left in between. CDR1 and CDR2 (germline): SGHAT, FQDESV (reference sequence). The CDR3 is CASSPPFVTAAASTDTQYF. The DNA of the CDR3 is TGTGCCAGCAGCCCGCCCTTTGTGACAGCGGCCGCTAGCACAGATACGCAGTATTTT. Filled out from reference TRBV11-1 and TRBJ2-3, the complete variable domain reads EAEVAQSPRYKITEKSQAVAFWCDPISGHATLYWYRQILGQGPELLVQFQDESVVDDSQLPKDRFSAERLKGVDSTLKIQPAELGDSAMYLCASSPPFVTAAASTDTQYFGPGTRLTVL.

This clonotype was seen more than once but under ten times. The genes are TRBV5-1 and TRBJ2-1; 9 bases line up with TRBD1. Trimming at V came to 5 bases and at J to 10 bases, leaving 13 bases not matched to a gene. The CDR3 length is 15 residues. The germline CDR1 and CDR2 sequences are SGHRS and YFSETQ. The CDR3 reads CASSPQGAPLQEQFF. The CDR3 region has the DNA TGCGCCAGCAGTCCACAGGGGGCGCCCCTACAGGAGCAGTTCTTC.

This clonotype came up a few times. This rearrangement joins TRBV5-1 to TRBJ2-1; D is uncertain. Germline CDR1 and CDR2: SGHRS and YFSETQ. The CDR3 covers 18 residues. V was pared by 0 bases and J by 0 bases, with 16 bases between. CDR3 amino acids: CASSLVLSTESSYNEQFF. The CDR3 DNA reads as TGCGCCAGCAGCTTGGTGTTGAGTACGGAGAGCTCCTACAATGAGCAGTTCTTC.

This clonotype has at least ten counts. This rearrangement joins TRBV12-3 or TRBV12-4 to TRBJ2-2; D remains ambiguous. The ends were cut back, 6 bases at V and 6 bases at J, with 11 bases in the middle. The CDR3 has 13 amino acids. The CDR3 spells CASSRRDAGELFF. The CDR3 coding sequence is TGTGCCAGCAGCCGAAGGGATGCCGGGGAGCTGTTTTTT.

Details on this clonotype: A much bigger clone sits one base away, suggesting this may be a read error. V gene TRBV6-5 combines with J gene TRBJ2-1; 8 bases agree with TRBD2. V lost 1 base, J lost 6 bases, and 11 bases stayed unmatched. Looked up from germline, CDR1 is MNHEY and CDR2 is SVGAGI. This CDR3 contains 17 residues. CDR3 coding DNA: TGTGCCAGCAGTTACTTGATAACAGCGGGGGCGATCAATGAGCAGTTCTTC. This translates into CASSYLITAGAINEQFF.

The rearrangement joins TRBV5-1 to TRBJ2-2; D uncertain. Trimming left V 2 bases short and J 1 base short, with 6 bases between. This CDR3 is 14 amino acids long. Germline V gene lookup returns CDR1 SGHRS and CDR2 YFSETQ. The CDR3 DNA follows: TGCGCCAGCAGCTTCTTCGGGAACACCGGGGAGCTGTTTTTT. Its translation: CASSFFGNTGELFF.

The chain uses TRBV15 and TRBJ1-1; the D gene is possibly TRBD1 (5 bases). Germline V gene sequence: CDR1 LNHNV, CDR2 YYDKDF (reference sequence). The V and J ends lost 9 bases and 6 bases respectively, with 11 bases between them. The CDR3 is 11 residues long. In DNA form, the CDR3 reads TGTGCCACACGGGACGGGCCTGAAGCTTTCTTT. Its translation is CATRDGPEAFF. Based on the CDR3 plus reference TRBV15 and TRBJ1-1, the full variable domain is DAMVIQNPRYQVTQFGKPVTLSCSQTLNHNVMYWYQQKSSQAPKLLFHYYDKDFNNEADTPDNFQSRRPNTSFCFLDIRSPGLGDTAMYLCATRDGPEAFFGQGTRLTVV.

V gene TRBV20-1 combines with J gene TRBJ1-2, with unresolved D. CDR1 is DFQATT and CDR2 is SNEGSKA in the germline V gene (reference sequence). The V end lost 0 bases, the J end lost 4 bases, and 9 bases lay between the germline ends. The CDR3 extends over 13 amino acids. The CDR3 coding sequence is TGCAGTGCTAGAGATCCAGCGACCTATGGCTACACCTTC. Amino acid sequence: CSARDPATYGYTF.

This clonotype was observed at least ten times. The gene calls are TRBV7-6 and TRBJ2-2, with TRBD2 identical over 11 bases. J was trimmed by 3 bases and V by 5 bases; bases with no gene match: 8. Germline CDR1 SGHVS, CDR2 FNYEAQ. The CDR3 sequence is 17 residues long. The CDR3 is CASSAGGTSGYTGELFF. CDR3 nucleotides: TGTGCCAGCAGCGCAGGGGGGACTAGCGGTTACACCGGGGAGCTGTTTTTT.

This sequence joins TRBV7-8 and TRBJ1-2; D unresolved. V shed 10 bases and J shed 0 bases, with 21 bases lying between them. The CDR3 has 16 amino acids. Per germline, CDR1 SGHVS and CDR2 FQNEAQ. CDR3 amino acids: CAMSPGLRPPNYGYTF. CDR3 coding DNA: TGTGCCATGAGCCCCGGGCTCAGACCCCCTAACTATGGCTACACCTTC.